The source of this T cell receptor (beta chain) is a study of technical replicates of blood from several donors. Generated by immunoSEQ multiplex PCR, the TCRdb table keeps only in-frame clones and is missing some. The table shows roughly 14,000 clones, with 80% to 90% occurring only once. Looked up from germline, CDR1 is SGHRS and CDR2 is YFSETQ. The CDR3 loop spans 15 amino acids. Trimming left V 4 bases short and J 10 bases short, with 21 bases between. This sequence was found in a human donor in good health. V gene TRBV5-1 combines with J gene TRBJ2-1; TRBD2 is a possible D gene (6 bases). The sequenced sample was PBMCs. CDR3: CASSPGLSRGGEQFF. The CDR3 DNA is TGCGCCAGCAGCCCGGGACTGTCCAGAGGAGGGGAGCAGTTCTTC. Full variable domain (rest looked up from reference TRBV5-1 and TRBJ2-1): KAGVTQTPRYLIKTRGQQVTLSCSPISGHRSVSWYQQTPGQGLQFLFEYFSETQRNKGNFPGRFSGRQFSNSRSEMNVSTLELGDSALYLCASSPGLSRGGEQFFGPGTRLTVL.